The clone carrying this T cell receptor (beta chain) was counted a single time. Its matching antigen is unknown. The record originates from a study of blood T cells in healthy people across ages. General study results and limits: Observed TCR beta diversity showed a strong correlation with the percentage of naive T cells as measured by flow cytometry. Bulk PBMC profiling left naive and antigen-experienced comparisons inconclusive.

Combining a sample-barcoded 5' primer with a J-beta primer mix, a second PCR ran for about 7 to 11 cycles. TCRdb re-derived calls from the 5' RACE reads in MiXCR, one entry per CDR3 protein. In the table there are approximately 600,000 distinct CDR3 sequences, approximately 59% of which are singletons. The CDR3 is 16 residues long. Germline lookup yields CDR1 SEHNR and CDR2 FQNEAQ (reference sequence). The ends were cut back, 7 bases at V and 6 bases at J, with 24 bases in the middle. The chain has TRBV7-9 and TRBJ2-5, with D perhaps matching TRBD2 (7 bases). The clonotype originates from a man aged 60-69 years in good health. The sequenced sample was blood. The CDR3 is CASTLTVGGVRQTQYF. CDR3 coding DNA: TGTGCCAGCACCCTAACCGTAGGGGGGGTGAGACAGACCCAGTACTTC.